This T cell receptor beta chain was obtained from a study of blood T cell repertoires in COVID-19. Study-level information: Whether acute or convalescent, the COVID-19 samples came from the United States, Italy and Spain. The analysed material was cDNA or gDNA that came from T cells, B-cell-depleted T cells, or PBMCs.

The V gene lost 5 bases and the J gene lost 6 bases, with 20 bases spanning the gap. Germline CDR1 reads SGHTA; CDR2 reads FQGNSA. CDR3 length equals 15 residues. Original processing notes: Scientists estimated how many nucleated cells there were by amplifying reference gene primers. TCRdb keeps only in-frame clones here, not all; method: immunoSEQ multiplex PCR. V, J and clone size are those of that table, while D and trimming were read from the DNA. The sample contains some 54,000 clones, about nine tenths of which appear only once. Sequenced material: peripheral blood. This TCR was recovered from a man aged 60 to 69 with acute or convalescent COVID-19. V gene TRBV7-2 combines with J gene TRBJ2-7; D possibly corresponds to TRBD2 (5 bases). The chain's CDR3 is CASSLGTDSQAEQYF. In DNA, the CDR3 is TGTGCCAGCAGCCTAGGAACGGACTCCCAGGCCGAGCAGTACTTC.